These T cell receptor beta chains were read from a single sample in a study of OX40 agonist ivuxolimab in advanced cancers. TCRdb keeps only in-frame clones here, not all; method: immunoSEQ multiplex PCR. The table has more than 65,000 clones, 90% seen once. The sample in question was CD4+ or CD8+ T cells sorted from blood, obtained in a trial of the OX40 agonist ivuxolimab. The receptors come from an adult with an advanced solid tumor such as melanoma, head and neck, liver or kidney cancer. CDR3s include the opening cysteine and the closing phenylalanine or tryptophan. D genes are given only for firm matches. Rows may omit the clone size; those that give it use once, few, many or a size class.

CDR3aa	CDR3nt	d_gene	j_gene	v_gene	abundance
CASSQGITDTQYF	TGTGCCAGCTCACAGGGCATCACAGATACGCAGTATTTT	NA	TRBJ2-3	TRBV18	NA
CASSLGQGGQPQHF	TGTGCCAGCAGCTTAGGACAGGGAGGTCAGCCCCAGCATTTT	TRBD1	TRBJ1-5	TRBV7-8	NA
CASSLAQGQGAYHSGANVLTF	TGTGCCAGCAGCTTAGCCCAAGGACAGGGGGCTTATCACTCTGGGGCCAACGTCCTGACTTTC	TRBD1	TRBJ2-6	TRBV7-2	once
CASSRGTAGGQPQHF	TGCGCCAGCAGCCGAGGGACAGCAGGGGGTCAGCCCCAGCATTTT	TRBD1	TRBJ1-5	TRBV4-3	NA
CASSASVNSYNEQFF	TGTGCCAGCAGCGCTAGCGTCAACTCCTACAATGAGCAGTTCTTC	NA	TRBJ2-1	TRBV9	NA
CSAFTGELFF	TGCAGCGCCTTTACCGGGGAGCTGTTTTTT	NA	TRBJ2-2	TRBV29-1	few
CASSRDSRTFF	TGTGCCAGCAGCCGGGACAGCCGGACTTTCTTT	TRBD1	TRBJ1-1	TRBV14	once
CASSPRTNTEAFF	TGTGCCAGCTCACCACGGACGAACACTGAAGCTTTCTTT	NA	TRBJ1-1	TRBV18	NA
CAISDRTVTDTQYF	TGTGCCATCAGTGATCGGACAGTCACAGATACGCAGTATTTT	NA	TRBJ2-3	TRBV10-3	NA
CASSHPWTEEVNTQYF	TGCGCCAGCAGCCACCCCTGGACGGAGGAGGTCAATACGCAGTATTTT	NA	TRBJ2-3	TRBV4-1	NA
CASSLVAGGEPQHF	TGTGCCAGCAGCTTAGTGGCAGGGGGGGAGCCCCAGCATTTT	TRBD1	TRBJ1-5	TRBV7-9	once
CASGRAGITDTQYF	TGCGCCAGCGGCCGGGCGGGCATCACAGATACGCAGTATTTT	NA	TRBJ2-3	TRBV5-1	NA
CASSYSSNQPQHF	TGTGCCAGCAGTTACTCGAGCAATCAGCCCCAGCATTTT	NA	TRBJ1-5	TRBV6-5	NA
CAGSSGTSAYEQYF	TGTGCCGGCAGCTCCGGGACTAGCGCCTACGAGCAGTACTTC	TRBD2	TRBJ2-7	TRBV7-2	NA
CASSLGQVGEQFF	TGTGCCAGCAGCCTCGGACAGGTCGGGGAGCAGTTCTTC	TRBD1	TRBJ2-1	TRBV5-4	few
CASSVSPTPNQPQHF	TGTGCCAGCAGCGTAAGCCCTACACCGAATCAGCCCCAGCATTTT	NA	TRBJ1-5	TRBV9	NA
CASSGRTSGSAGELFF	TGCGCCAGCAGCGGGAGGACTAGCGGGAGCGCCGGGGAGCTGTTTTTT	TRBD2	TRBJ2-2	TRBV5-1	NA
CASRNAGANVLTF	TGTGCCAGCAGGAATGCTGGGGCCAACGTCCTGACTTTC	NA	TRBJ2-6	TRBV6-1	once
CASREGLAGGGWEQFF	TGTGCCAGCAGGGAAGGACTAGCGGGAGGTGGATGGGAGCAGTTCTTC	TRBD2	TRBJ2-1	TRBV2	NA
CASSYSGLADYNEQFF	TGTGCCAGCAGTTACTCCGGACTAGCGGACTACAATGAGCAGTTCTTC	TRBD2	TRBJ2-1	TRBV6-5	NA
CASREPQIEAFF	TGTGCCAGCAGGGAACCGCAGATTGAAGCTTTCTTT	NA	TRBJ1-1	TRBV6-6	NA
CASSSGSSGRGRRETQYF	TGTGCCAGCAGCTCCGGATCTAGCGGGAGGGGACGGCGAGAGACCCAGTACTTC	TRBD2	TRBJ2-5	TRBV11-3	NA
CASSLSGDTQYF	TGTGCCAGCAGCTTATCCGGGGATACGCAGTATTTT	NA	TRBJ2-3	TRBV7-3	NA